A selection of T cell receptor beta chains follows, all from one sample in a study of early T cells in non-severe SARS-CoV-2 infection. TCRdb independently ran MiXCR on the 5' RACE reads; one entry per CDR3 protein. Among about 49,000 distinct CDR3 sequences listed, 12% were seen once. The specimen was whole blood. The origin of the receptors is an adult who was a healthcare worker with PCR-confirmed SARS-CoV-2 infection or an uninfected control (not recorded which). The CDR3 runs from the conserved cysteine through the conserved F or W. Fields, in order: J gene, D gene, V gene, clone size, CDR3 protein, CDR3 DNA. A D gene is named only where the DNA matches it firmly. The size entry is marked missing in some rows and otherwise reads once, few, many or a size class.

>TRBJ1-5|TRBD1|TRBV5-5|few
CASSSDRGRQPQHF
TGTGCCAGCAGCAGCGACAGGGGTCGGCAGCCCCAGCATTTT
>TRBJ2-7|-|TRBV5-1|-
CASGQGFGEQYF
TGCGCCAGCGGACAAGGTTTTGGAGAGCAGTACTTC
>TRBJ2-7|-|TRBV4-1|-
CASSPRDFSYEQYF
TGCGCCAGCAGCCCAAGGGACTTCTCCTACGAGCAGTACTTC
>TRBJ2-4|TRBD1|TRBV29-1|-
CSVEWTGGIQYF
TGCAGCGTTGAGTGGACAGGGGGCATTCAGTACTTC
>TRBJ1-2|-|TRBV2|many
CASKTEGNSNYGYTF
TGTGCCAGCAAAACGGAGGGGAATTCTAACTATGGCTACACCTTC
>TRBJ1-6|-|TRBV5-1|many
CASSRRTAKDSPLHF
TGCGCCAGCAGCCGCCGGACAGCTAAAGATTCACCCCTCCACTTT
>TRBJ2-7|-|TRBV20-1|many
CSARIRYRYEQYF
TGCAGTGCTAGGATCAGGTATCGATACGAGCAGTACTTC
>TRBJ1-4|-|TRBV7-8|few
CASSPASNEKLFF
TGTGCCAGCAGCCCGGCCAGTAATGAAAAACTGTTTTTT
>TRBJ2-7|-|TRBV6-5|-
CASSHPSEGAYEQYF
TGTGCCAGCAGTCACCCTTCAGAGGGAGCCTACGAGCAGTACTTC
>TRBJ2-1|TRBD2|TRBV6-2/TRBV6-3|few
CASSSGLAGVNNEQFF
TGTGCCAGCAGTTCGGGACTAGCGGGAGTGAACAATGAGCAGTTCTTC
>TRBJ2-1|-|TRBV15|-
CATSRDRGRAEQFF
TGTGCCACCAGCAGAGACAGGGGACGGGCTGAGCAGTTCTTC
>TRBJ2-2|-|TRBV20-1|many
CSARDPGLPTGELFF
TGCAGTGCTAGAGATCCAGGACTGCCAACCGGGGAGCTGTTTTTT
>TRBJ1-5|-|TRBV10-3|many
CAISEPEGGNQPQHF
TGTGCCATCAGTGAGCCAGAGGGAGGGAATCAGCCCCAGCATTTT
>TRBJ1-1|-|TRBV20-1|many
CSAKMGSTEAFF
TGCAGTGCCAAAATGGGGTCAACTGAAGCTTTCTTT
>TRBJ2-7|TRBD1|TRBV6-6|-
CASSSTGKEQYF
TGTGCCAGCAGTTCGACAGGGAAGGAGCAGTACTTC
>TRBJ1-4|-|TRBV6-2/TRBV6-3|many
CASSYFGGANEKLFF
TGTGCCAGCAGTTACTTCGGCGGAGCTAATGAAAAACTGTTTTTT
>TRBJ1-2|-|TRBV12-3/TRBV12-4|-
CASSLRGGYTF
TGTGCCAGCAGTCTCAGGGGTGGCTACACCTTC
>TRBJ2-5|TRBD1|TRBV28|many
CATSTLQGAETQYF
TGTGCCACCTCAACTTTACAGGGGGCAGAGACCCAGTACTTC
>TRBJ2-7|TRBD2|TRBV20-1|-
CSARGELAGGGQYF
TGCAGTGCTAGAGGAGAACTAGCGGGAGGGGGGCAGTACTTC
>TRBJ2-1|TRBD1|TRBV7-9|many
CASSLQGWGQFF
TGTGCCAGCAGCCTACAGGGGTGGGGGCAGTTCTTC
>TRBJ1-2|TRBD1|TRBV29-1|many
CSVRTGGANNGYTF
TGCAGCGTCCGGACAGGGGGCGCGAACAATGGCTACACCTTC
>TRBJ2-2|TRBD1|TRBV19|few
CASSIDLVGQAGELFF
TGTGCCAGTAGTATAGATTTAGTTGGACAGGCCGGGGAGCTGTTTTTT
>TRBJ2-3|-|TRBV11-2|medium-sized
CASSLSAGPSADTQYF
TGTGCCAGCAGCTTATCGGCCGGCCCGTCCGCAGATACGCAGTATTTT
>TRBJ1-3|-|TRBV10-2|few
CASSQAGGNTIYF
TGCGCCAGCAGTCAGGCCGGGGGAAACACCATATATTTT
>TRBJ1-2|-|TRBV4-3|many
CASSQGDGIPNYGYTF
TGCGCCAGCAGCCAGGGCGACGGCATACCTAACTATGGCTACACCTTC
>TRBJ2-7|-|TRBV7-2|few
CASSFLGAYEQYF
TGTGCCAGCAGCTTTCTGGGGGCCTACGAGCAGTACTTC
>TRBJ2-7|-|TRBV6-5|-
CASSRRRSYEQYF
TGTGCCAGCAGTCGGAGGCGGTCCTACGAGCAGTACTTC
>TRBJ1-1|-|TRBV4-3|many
CASSQDPGRETEAFF
TGCGCCAGCAGCCAAGATCCGGGACGGGAGACTGAAGCTTTCTTT
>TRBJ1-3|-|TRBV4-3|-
CASSQVAGENTIYF
TGCGCCAGCAGCCAAGTTGCAGGTGAAAACACCATATATTTT
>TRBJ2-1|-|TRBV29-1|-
CSVEVQGGEQFF
TGCAGCGTTGAGGTACAGGGTGGTGAGCAGTTCTTC
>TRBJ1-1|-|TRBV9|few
CASSVLPGVEAFF
TGTGCCAGCAGCGTACTACCTGGGGTTGAAGCTTTCTTT
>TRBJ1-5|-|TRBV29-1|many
CSVVEDSSNQPQHF
TGCAGCGTTGTAGAGGACAGCAGCAATCAGCCCCAGCATTTT
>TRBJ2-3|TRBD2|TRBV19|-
CASSSGGADTQYF
TGTGCCAGTAGCAGCGGGGGTGCAGATACGCAGTATTTT
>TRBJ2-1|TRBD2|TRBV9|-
CASSVVSGRANEQFF
TGTGCCAGCAGCGTAGTTAGCGGGAGGGCCAATGAGCAGTTCTTC
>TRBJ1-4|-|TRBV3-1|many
CASSRSTGLKEKLFF
TGTGCCAGCAGTAGATCGACAGGTCTGAAGGAAAAACTGTTTTTT
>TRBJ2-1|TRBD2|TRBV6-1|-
CASSEGTSGSFEQFF
TGTGCCAGCAGTGAAGGGACTAGCGGGAGTTTTGAGCAGTTCTTC
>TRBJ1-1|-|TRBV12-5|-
CASGGGEGTEAFF
TGTGCTAGTGGGGGAGGGGAGGGTACTGAAGCTTTCTTT
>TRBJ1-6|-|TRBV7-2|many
CASSLGGGRSSPLHF
TGTGCCAGCAGCTTGGGCGGTGGCCGGTCGTCACCCCTCCACTTT
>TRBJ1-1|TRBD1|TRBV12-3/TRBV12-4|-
CASSSWTGGRTEAFF
TGTGCCAGCAGTTCCTGGACAGGGGGAAGGACTGAAGCTTTCTTT
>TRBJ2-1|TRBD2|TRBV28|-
CASILGGGYEQFF
TGTGCCAGCATCCTGGGGGGAGGGTATGAGCAGTTCTTC
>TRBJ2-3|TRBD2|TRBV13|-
CASSFLLIESGGPSPRVTQYF
TGTGCCAGCAGCTTCCTCCTTATTGAAAGCGGGGGACCCTCCCCGCGGGTAACGCAGTATTTT
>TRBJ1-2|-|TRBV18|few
CASSPDSYGYTF
TGTGCCAGCTCACCCGACAGCTATGGCTACACCTTC
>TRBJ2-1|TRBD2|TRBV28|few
CASSIRAGGPSEQFF
TGTGCCAGCAGTATACGGGCGGGAGGGCCCAGTGAGCAGTTCTTC
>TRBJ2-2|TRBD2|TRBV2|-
CASSAGTTYTGELFF
TGTGCCAGCAGTGCCGGGACTACCTACACCGGGGAGCTGTTTTTT
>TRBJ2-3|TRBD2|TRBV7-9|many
CASSWGTSGRSTDTQYF
TGTGCCAGCAGCTGGGGGACTAGCGGGAGGAGCACAGATACGCAGTATTTT
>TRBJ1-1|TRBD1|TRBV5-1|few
CASSWTGGNTEAFF
TGCGCCAGCAGCTGGACAGGGGGTAACACTGAAGCTTTCTTT
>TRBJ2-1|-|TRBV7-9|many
CASSGGRSYNEQFF
TGTGCCAGCAGCGGGGGCCGCTCCTACAATGAGCAGTTCTTC
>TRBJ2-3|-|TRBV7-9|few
CASSQSGGETDTQYF
TGTGCCAGCAGCCAGAGCGGTGGGGAGACAGATACGCAGTATTTT
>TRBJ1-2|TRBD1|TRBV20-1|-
CSASPHGQGSYGYTF
TGCAGTGCAAGCCCCCATGGACAGGGGAGCTATGGCTACACCTTC
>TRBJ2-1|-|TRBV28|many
CASSPYPRGKYNEQFF
TGTGCCAGCAGTCCCTACCCGCGGGGTAAATACAATGAGCAGTTCTTC
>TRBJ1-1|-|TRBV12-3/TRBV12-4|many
CASSNFRSQGRSFF
TGTGCCAGCAGCAATTTCCGATCTCAGGGTAGGTCTTTCTTT
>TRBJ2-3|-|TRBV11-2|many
CASSLISDTQYF
TGTGCCAGCAGCTTGATTTCAGATACGCAGTATTTT
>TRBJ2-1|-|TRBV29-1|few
CSVEAHFNEQFF
TGCAGCGTTGAAGCCCACTTCAATGAGCAGTTCTTC
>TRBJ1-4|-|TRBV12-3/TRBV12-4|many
CASSLRAGGDEKLFF
TGTGCCAGCAGTTTAAGGGCCGGGGGCGATGAAAAACTGTTTTTT
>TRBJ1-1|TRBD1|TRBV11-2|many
CASSSRTGEAEAFF
TGTGCCAGCAGCTCCCGGACAGGGGAGGCTGAAGCTTTCTTT
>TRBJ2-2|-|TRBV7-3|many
CASSSGLVGELFF
TGTGCCAGCAGCTCGGGGTTGGTCGGGGAGCTGTTTTTT
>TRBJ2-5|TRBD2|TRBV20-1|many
CSARDHSGRTETQYF
TGCAGTGCTAGAGATCATAGCGGGAGAACAGAGACCCAGTACTTC